Presented here are 24 T cell receptor beta chains from one specimen sequenced in a study of T cell repertoires in cytomegalovirus infection. TCRdb fed the reads into MiXCR, producing one record per CDR3 protein. The sample has fewer than 300,000 distinct CDR3 sequences, roughly 23% seen once. Sequences were obtained from PBMCs. The source of these receptors is a human donor in good health (CMV status not recorded). Some clones in this sample may be carry-over from other donors' samples.

The chain has TRBV7-9 and TRBJ1-2, with TRBD1 identical over 8 bases. The length of the CDR3 is 14 residues. Germline V gene lookup returns CDR1 SEHNR and CDR2 FQNEAQ (reference sequence). V dropped 5 bases and J dropped 2; count of bases not matched to a gene: 4. The DNA of the CDR3 is TGTGCCAGCAGCCCCTGGACAGGGAACTATGGCTACACCTTC. This translates into CASSPWTGNYGYTF.

A few counts support this clonotype. V usage is TRBV2 and J usage is TRBJ2-2, with D perhaps TRBD2 (6 bases). In germline, CDR1 is SNHLY, CDR2 FYNNEI. The CDR3 extends over 13 amino acids. Trimming stripped 8 bases from V and 5 bases from J, with 12 bases between. CDR3 sequence (DNA): TGTGCCAGCGGGGCACGGGGGACCGGGGAGCTGTTTTTT. This codes for CASGARGTGELFF.

This clonotype has at least ten counts. This chain connects TRBV4-1 to TRBJ1-5; 9 bases agree with TRBD1. The CDR3 runs 15 residues. Trimming cost V 5 bases and J 7 bases; bases outside gene matches: 9. CDR1 and CDR2 from the germline V gene are MGHRA and YSYEKL. Here the CDR3 reads CASSGTQGAGQPQHF. The CDR3 DNA reads as TGCGCCAGCAGCGGGACACAGGGGGCAGGCCAGCCCCAGCATTTT.

This clonotype has more than one count but fewer than ten. The chain has TRBV7-2 and TRBJ2-7; TRBD2 might be the D (5 bases). CDR1 and CDR2 (germline): SGHTA, FQGNSA. Deletions cut 1 base from V and 3 bases from J, with 13 bases between. The CDR3 runs 15 residues. The CDR3 nucleotides read TGTGCCAGCAGCTTAGATGCTAGCCTACTCTACGAGCAGTACTTC. Its translation is CASSLDASLLYEQYF.

At least ten counts were recorded for this clonotype. The genes are TRBV6-2 or TRBV6-3 and TRBJ2-1, with D hard to call. The CDR3 sequence is 12 residues long. With 6 bases removed from V and 2 bases from J, the gap between germline ends came to 5 bases. Germline CDR1 MNHEY, CDR2 SVGEGT. The CDR3 region has the DNA TGTGCCAGCAGGGATCCCTACAATGAGCAGTTCTTC. Residues: CASRDPYNEQFF.

This clonotype was detected only a few times. The rearrangement joins TRBV11-3 to TRBJ2-7; TRBD1 aligns across 8 bases. Looked up from germline, CDR1 is SGHNT and CDR2 is YENEEA. Losses at the gene ends were 5 bases for V and 5 bases for J; bases not matched to a gene: 2. The CDR3 has 12 residues. For the CDR3, the DNA is TGTGCCAGCAGCCTGGGACAGGACGAGCAGTACTTC. This encodes CASSLGQDEQYF. Full variable domain (remainder filled in from reference TRBV11-3 and TRBJ2-7): EAGVVQSPRYKIIEKKQPVAFWCNPISGHNTLYWYLQNLGQGPELLIRYENEEAVDDSQLPKDRFSAERLKGVDSTLKIQPAELGDSAVYLCASSLGQDEQYFGPGTRLTVT.

This clonotype has a handful of counts. The rearrangement uses TRBV10-3 and TRBJ2-1; 13 bases line up with TRBD2. There are 16 residues in the CDR3. Germline assignment: CDR1 ENHRY and CDR2 SYGVKD. The J segment lost 2 bases and the V segment lost 3 bases, leaving 1 base of the junction unmatched. The DNA for the CDR3 is TGTGCCATCAGTGAAACTAGCGGGAGGGCCTACAATGAGCAGTTCTTC. Protein: CAISETSGRAYNEQFF.

The genes are TRBV5-4 and TRBJ2-5, with unresolved D. The V end was cut by 2 bases, the J end by 4 bases, with 15 bases between. This CDR3 comprises 15 residues. CDR1 and CDR2 (germline): SGHNT, YYREEE (reference sequence). The CDR3 sequence: CASSLLHSSPETQYF. DNA for the CDR3: TGTGCCAGCAGCTTACTCCACTCGTCCCCAGAGACCCAGTACTTC.

This clonotype was counted only a few times. This chain joins TRBV11-2 and TRBJ2-1; D gene unclear. The CDR3 contains 13 residues. Trimming took 5 bases from V and 9 from J, leaving 14 bases between them. The germline V gene has CDR1 SGHAT and CDR2 FQNNGV. The CDR3 spells CASSAPGWGEQFF. Here the CDR3 DNA reads TGTGCCAGCAGCGCCCCGGGTTGGGGTGAGCAGTTCTTC.

Many counts were recorded for this clonotype. The gene calls are TRBV7-3 and TRBJ2-2; 8 positions agree with TRBD2. The CDR3 consists of 18 residues. CDR1 is SGHTA, CDR2 FQGTGA, per germline. V shed 2 bases, J shed 0 bases, and the junction held 8 bases outside the gene matches. In DNA, the CDR3 is TGTGCCAGCAGCTTACTCAATAGCGGGGACTCGAACACCGGGGAGCTGTTTTTT. Protein: CASSLLNSGDSNTGELFF.

This clonotype was counted between two and nine times. J is TRBJ2-6 and V is TRBV4-3, with D perhaps assigned TRBD1 or TRBD2 (5 bases each). The ends were cut back, 2 bases at V and 1 base at J, with 18 bases in the middle. The CDR3 covers 19 residues. Germline V gene sequence: CDR1 LGHNA, CDR2 YSLEER. The CDR3 here is CASSQRGARSQSGANVLTF. CDR3 nucleotide sequence: TGCGCCAGCAGCCAAAGAGGGGCGAGGAGCCAGTCTGGGGCCAACGTCCTGACTTTC.

The chain recombines TRBV19 with TRBJ2-2; perhaps TRBD2 as D (6 bases). The CDR3 totals 14 residues. With 9 bases removed from V and 5 bases from J, the gap between germline ends came to 16 bases. Per germline, CDR1 LNHDA and CDR2 SQIVND (reference sequence). Here the CDR3 DNA reads TGTGCCAGCGGGCAGGGAGGTGGAACCGGGGAGCTGTTTTTT. Encoded protein: CASGQGGGTGELFF.

This chain joins TRBV11-2 and TRBJ1-1; D unclear. Trimming left V 7 bases short and J 4 bases short, with 16 bases between. Per germline, CDR1 SGHAT and CDR2 FQNNGV. This CDR3 has 14 residues. For the CDR3, the DNA is TGTGCCAGCACCGAATACGGGGTACTCACTGAAGCTTTCTTT. It is translated as CASTEYGVLTEAFF.

There are a few counts of this clonotype. The rearrangement joins TRBV6-5 to TRBJ2-1; 9 bases are shared with TRBD2. V trimming: 4 bases; J trimming: 0 bases; junction bases outside the gene matches: 7. Germline V gives CDR1 MNHEY, CDR2 SVGAGI. The CDR3 has 17 amino acids. CDR3 sequence (DNA): TGTGCCAGCAGTTCCCCTAGCGGGGCTAGCTCCTACAATGAGCAGTTCTTC. It encodes CASSSPSGASSYNEQFF.

This clonotype has just a few counts. This chain uses TRBV24-1 with TRBJ2-1; D assignment may be TRBD1 or TRBD2 (6 bases each). Per the germline V gene, CDR1 is KGHDR and CDR2 is SFDVKD. The V end lost 6 bases, the J end lost 1 base, and 9 bases lay between the germline ends. This CDR3 spans 14 amino acids. In DNA, the CDR3 is TGTGCCACCAGTAAAGGGGGGTCCTACAATGAGCAGTTCTTC. This encodes CATSKGGSYNEQFF.

This clonotype was observed a few times. The chain has TRBV28 and TRBJ1-2, with 8 nucleotides matching TRBD1. Germline V gives CDR1 MDHEN, CDR2 SYDVKM. V lost 1 base to trimming and J lost 8 bases; unmatched junction nucleotides: 3. The CDR3 has 13 amino acids. CDR3 residues: CASSLSQGVGYTF. In nucleotides, the CDR3 is TGTGCCAGCAGTTTATCACAGGGGGTAGGCTACACCTTC.

The genes are TRBV11-2 and TRBJ2-7; 9 bases match TRBD2. There are 15 residues in the CDR3. The germline V gene encodes CDR1 SGHAT and CDR2 FQNNGV. With V trimmed by 3 bases and J by 1 base, 4 bases remained unmatched. CDR3 residues: CASSLPGLASYEQYF. In DNA form, the CDR3 reads TGTGCCAGCAGCTTGCCGGGACTAGCTTCCTACGAGCAGTACTTC.

This chain connects TRBV30 to TRBJ2-1; the D is unclear. The CDR3 is made up of 11 amino acids. Trimming cost V 1 base and J 10 bases, with 8 bases left between them. CDR1 and CDR2 from the germline V gene are GTSNPN and SVGIG (reference sequence). CDR3 bases: TGTGCCTGGAGTGGGTTATGGGAGCAGTTCTTC. This translates into CAWSGLWEQFF.

This clonotype was observed a handful of times. The rearrangement uses TRBV19 and TRBJ1-5; 8 bases are shared with TRBD1. Germline-derived CDR1 and CDR2 are LNHDA and SQIVND (reference sequence). V was clipped by 0 bases and J by 7 bases; unmatched bases: 5. This CDR3 has 15 residues. CDR3 nucleotide sequence: TGTGCCAGTAGTATAGATCAGGGGGCGGAACAGCCCCAGCATTTT. This encodes CASSIDQGAEQPQHF.

This clonotype was observed a few times. The chain links TRBV5-1 to TRBJ2-1; the D gene is possibly TRBD1 (6 bases). CDR1 and CDR2 (germline): SGHRS, YFSETQ. CDR3 length: 13 residues. Trimming removed 7 bases from V and 8 bases from J, with 16 bases in between. CDR3 in DNA: TGCGCCAGCTATGGGACAATGGGTGATGAGCAGTTCTTC. It yields the protein CASYGTMGDEQFF.

The chain's CDR3 is CSVDDSVYQETQYF. CDR3 bases: TGCAGCGTTGACGATTCGGTGTACCAAGAGACCCAGTACTTC. The genes are TRBV29-1 and TRBJ2-5; unclear D gene. This CDR3 region has 14 residues. CDR1 is SQVTM, CDR2 ANQGSEA, per germline. V was cut by 3 bases and J by 0 bases, with 11 bases left in between.

V usage is TRBV7-9 and J usage is TRBJ1-6; D remains ambiguous. Trimming stripped 4 bases from V and 1 base from J, with 8 bases between. This CDR3 is built from 15 residues. Germline CDR1 reads SEHNR; CDR2 reads FQNEAQ (reference sequence). CDR3 DNA sequence: TGTGCCAGCAGCTCCCCATTATCCTATAATTCACCCCTCCACTTT. It yields the protein CASSSPLSYNSPLHF.

The chain joins TRBV11-1 to TRBJ2-7; tentatively, D is TRBD2 (8 bases). V lost 8 bases and J lost 2, with 25 bases in between. The CDR3 is made up of 17 amino acids. Germline V gives CDR1 SGHAT, CDR2 FQDESV (reference sequence). This CDR3 reads CASADRVSGGSPYEQYF. The CDR3 DNA follows: TGTGCCAGCGCTGACAGGGTGAGCGGGGGTTCCCCCTACGAGCAGTACTTC.

This chain joins TRBV28 and TRBJ1-2, with TRBD1 matching over 8 bases. J lost 4 bases, V lost 4 bases, and 5 bases had no gene match. The CDR3 consists of 14 residues. The germline CDR1 and CDR2 sequences are MDHEN and SYDVKM. The CDR3 loop reads CASSSGQETYGYTF. For the CDR3, the DNA is TGTGCCAGCAGTTCGGGACAGGAGACCTATGGCTACACCTTC.